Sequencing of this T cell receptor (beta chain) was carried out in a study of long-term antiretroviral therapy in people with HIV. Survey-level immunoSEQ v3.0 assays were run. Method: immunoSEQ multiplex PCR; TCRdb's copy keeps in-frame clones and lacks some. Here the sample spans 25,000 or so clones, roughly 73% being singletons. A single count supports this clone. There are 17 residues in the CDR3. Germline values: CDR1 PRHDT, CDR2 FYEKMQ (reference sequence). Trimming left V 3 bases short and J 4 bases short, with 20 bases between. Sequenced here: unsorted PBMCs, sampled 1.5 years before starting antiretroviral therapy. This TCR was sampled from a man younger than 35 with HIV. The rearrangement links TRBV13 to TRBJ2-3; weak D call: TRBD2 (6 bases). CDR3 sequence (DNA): TGTGCCAGCAGCTTTTTAACGGGAGAGACGAGCCCAGATACGCAGTATTTT. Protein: CASSFLTGETSPDTQYF. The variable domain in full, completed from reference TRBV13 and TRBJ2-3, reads AAGVIQSPRHLIKEKRETATLKCYPIPRHDTVYWYQQGPGQDPQFLISFYEKMQSDKGSIPDRFSAQQFSDYHSELNMSSLELGDSALYFCASSFLTGETSPDTQYFGPGTRLTVL.